One T cell receptor beta chain is described in this entry. No antigen is known for it. Within one base of it there is no much larger clone, and no base qualities were kept. The time point label, read with the paper, signifies: about 28 days (+/-7) after the second vaccine dose. The sample's treatment or condition label is to be understood as: meningococcal conjugate vaccine given as trial control. Vaccinee samples were obtained from the UK trials COV001 and COV002, which included a single-blind randomized controlled phase 2/3 trial of AZD1222 (ChAdOx1 nCoV-19) in healthy adults. For TCRbeta chain sequencing, PBMC samples from trial participants were taken at day 0 and at day 28 after the second dose. These data are taken from a study of T cell responses to AZD1222 COVID-19 vaccine (dated by TCRdb to the early 2020s). Broadly, across the study: TCR sequencing covered fewer than 250 trial participants: 207 given two doses of AZD1222 and 26 given two doses of MenACWY control vaccine. Trial participants were enrolled by age into subgroups of 18-55, 56-69 and 70-plus years, and roughly 150, 30 and 60 TCR-sequenced participants, respectively, were included in these subgroups. Overall study results and their limits: Epitopes outside the regions mutated in the B.1.351 and B.1.1.7 variants were reportedly recognized by nearly half of the unique spike-specific TCRs. Spike-specific TCR breadth and depth rose significantly after two AZD1222 doses compared with day 0 and with MenACWY recipients. Conclusions about previously exposed vaccinees were limited because only six AZD1222 recipients were SARS-CoV-2 seropositive at baseline. Participants were mostly white British and included more females than males, and it was suggested by the authors that clonal diversity may have been underestimated. The 56-69-year group was small, and its depth increase did not reach significance, likely because of low power. No day 14 peak-response samples were available, so repertoires were characterized only after the peak T cell response. CD4 TCRs associated with the vaccine covered the entire spike protein, and the dominant responses were in regions 160-218 and 743-854.

The germline ends are 15 bases apart after V is trimmed by 6 bases and J by 4 bases. From the cysteine through the phenylalanine, the CDR3 covers 14 amino acids. Only the CDR3 region is kept as DNA, spanning 42 bases read in frame from base 1. CDR1 and CDR2 are read off the germline V gene (reference sequence) as MNHEY and SMNVEV. The CDR3 regions of human TCRbeta chains were analyzed by immunosequencing. The published analysis was carried out like this. TCRs in the repertoires were matched against a reference library of SARS-CoV-2-specific TCRs that had been generated with the MIRA antigen-specificity platform. Breadth was defined as the fraction of unique TCRs that were SARS-CoV-2-associated. Depth was defined as the fraction of total T cells that were SARS-CoV-2-associated. Using the MIRA data, each spike-specific TCR was assigned both to the spike region to which the TCR was reactive and to a CD4 or CD8 class. Log10-transformed breadth and depth values were compared by one-way ANOVA with Sidak's multiple comparisons tests. Imported from immuneACCESS, the table was reduced by TCRdb to in-frame sequences with V and J called. These copies leave out some clones; in studies compared against another copy, an unresolved V gene accounts for under half, and the cause of the remainder is not known. That table is the source of V, J and clone size, and D and trimming were worked out from the DNA. This sample has about 140,000 clones in its table, and roughly 85% of those were observed once. The ten biggest clones cover around 7.9% of the sample.

The sequence links TRBV27 to TRBJ1-2, and possibly TRBD1, on 6 matching bases. The sequence derives from an adult who received the MenACWY meningococcal vaccine as a control. The sequencing used peripheral blood, collected 28 days after the second dose of the MenACWY control vaccine. CDR3 reads: CASSNPDSFYGYTF. The nucleotide sequence reads TGTGCCAGCAGCAACCCGGACAGTTTCTATGGCTACACCTTC.